The 27 T cell receptor beta chains reported below all come from one sample, sequenced in a study of T cell responses to AZD1222 COVID-19 vaccine. Profiling relied on immunoSEQ multiplex PCR, and the TCRdb table lists in-frame clones only, not all of them. The table lists 150,000 to 200,000 clones, approximately 90% of them singletons. The material sequenced was peripheral blood, taken 28 days after the second AZD1222 dose. These receptors were taken from an adult who received the AZD1222 COVID-19 vaccine.

The rearrangement joins TRBV5-1 to TRBJ1-1; no firm D call. The CDR3 runs 13 residues. Trimming shortened V by 4 bases and J by 5 bases, and 12 bases separated the two germline ends. The germline V gene has CDR1 SGHRS and CDR2 YFSETQ. Here the CDR3 DNA reads TGCGCCAGCAGCCTTGACGCGAGGACTGAAGCTTTCTTT. As protein: CASSLDARTEAFF.

The rearrangement links TRBV5-1 to TRBJ2-7, with D maybe TRBD1 (6 bases). This CDR3 has 15 amino acids. V gave up 3 bases and J gave up 4 bases, with 17 bases separating them. Looked up from germline, CDR1 is SGHRS and CDR2 is YFSETQ. The CDR3 is CASSSGPGGGYEQYF. CDR3 DNA sequence: TGCGCCAGCAGCTCCGGACCTGGGGGCGGGTACGAGCAGTACTTC.

Only one count was recorded for this clone. This sequence joins TRBV3-1 (or the pseudogene TRBV3-2) and TRBJ2-6; tentatively, D is TRBD2 (5 bases). The CDR3 sequence is 16 residues long. CDR1 is LGHDT and CDR2 is YNNKEL in the germline V gene (reference sequence). Trimming pared 1 base from V and 0 bases from J, leaving 7 bases between. CDR3 sequence: CASSQGRGSGANVLTF. CDR3 DNA: TGTGCCAGCAGCCAAGGACGGGGCTCTGGGGCCAACGTCCTGACTTTC.

The chain employs TRBV6-2 or TRBV6-3 and TRBJ2-5; D gene ambiguous. V lost 0 bases to trimming and J lost 4 bases, with 3 bases between them. The germline V gene has CDR1 MNHEY and CDR2 SVGEGT. This CDR3 is built from 12 residues. In DNA, the CDR3 is TGTGCCAGCAGTTACTCCCCAGAGACCCAGTACTTC. Protein sequence: CASSYSPETQYF.

V gene TRBV29-1 combines with J gene TRBJ1-5; D remains ambiguous. Per the germline V gene, CDR1 is SQVTM and CDR2 is ANQGSEA. The CDR3 totals 13 residues. V lost 0 bases and J lost 0, with 3 bases in between. CDR3 DNA: TGCAGCGTTGAAGAAACTAGCAATCAGCCCCAGCATTTT. This codes for CSVEETSNQPQHF.

This clone was found a few times. V and J are TRBV6-2 or TRBV6-3 and TRBJ2-7; D is uncertain. Germline V gene sequence: CDR1 MNHEY, CDR2 SVGEGT. This CDR3 is 12 amino acids long. V lost 2 bases, J lost 6 bases, and 8 bases lay in between. CDR3 sequence (DNA): TGTGCCAGCAGTTACCTGCTTGGCGAGCAGTACTTC. It specifies CASSYLLGEQYF.

The chain has TRBV6-2 or TRBV6-3 and TRBJ1-5; D is possibly TRBD1 (5 bases). The V and J ends lost 5 bases and 1 base respectively, with 12 bases between them. The CDR3 covers 15 residues. Germline V gene sequence: CDR1 MNHEY, CDR2 SVGEGT. The CDR3 nucleotides are TGTGCCAGCAGTCGCGGGACGAGAAGCAATCAGCCCCAGCATTTT. As protein: CASSRGTRSNQPQHF.

V is TRBV10-3 and J is TRBJ1-6; 7 bases match TRBD1. CDR1 and CDR2 (germline): ENHRY, SYGVKD. V shed 4 bases, J shed 6 bases, and the junction held 3 bases outside the gene matches. There are 14 residues in the CDR3. CDR3 coding DNA: TGTGCCATCAGTGGACAGGGAGGTAATTCACCCCTCCACTTT. Protein product: CAISGQGGNSPLHF.

This chain joins TRBV11-2 and TRBJ2-3, with D possibly TRBD1 on 6 matching bases. The V end was cut by 4 bases, the J end by 1 base, with 9 bases between. CDR3 length: 14 residues. Germline-derived CDR1 and CDR2 are SGHAT and FQNNGV. The CDR3 DNA is TGTGCCAGCAGCTCCAGGGGTCGCACAGATACGCAGTATTTT. Translation: CASSSRGRTDTQYF.

This clone was recorded only once. J is TRBJ2-7 and V is TRBV5-1; tentatively, D is TRBD2 (5 bases). The CDR3 runs 12 residues. Germline V gene data show CDR1 as SGHRS and CDR2 as YFSETQ. The germline V and J ends were trimmed by 6 bases and 6 bases, with 13 bases remaining between them. The CDR3 sequence is CASTLDRGEQYF. CDR3 sequence (DNA): TGCGCCAGCACCCTGGACCGGGGCGAGCAGTACTTC.

The rearrangement links TRBV24-1 to TRBJ2-7; D gene unclear. Germline V lookup: CDR1 KGHDR, CDR2 SFDVKD. This CDR3 is 13 amino acids long. Trimming shortened V by 4 bases and J by 5 bases, and 11 bases separated the two germline ends. The CDR3 nucleotides are TGTGCCACCAGTGAGGAAAGGCCGGACGAGCAGTACTTC. Amino acids: CATSEERPDEQYF.

The chain employs TRBV2 and TRBJ2-7; 13 bases map to TRBD2. The CDR3 consists of 15 residues. Germline CDR1 reads SNHLY; CDR2 reads FYNNEI. With V trimmed by 6 bases and J by 1 base, 3 bases remained unmatched. This CDR3 reads CASRGLAGNSYEQYF. For the CDR3, the DNA is TGTGCCAGCAGGGGACTAGCGGGGAATTCCTACGAGCAGTACTTC.

The rearrangement joins TRBV13 to TRBJ1-2; D gene ambiguous. The CDR3 covers 13 residues. From germline, CDR1 is PRHDT and CDR2 FYEKMQ (reference sequence). V lost 3 bases and J lost 3, with 8 bases in between. CDR3 amino acids: CASSFWSDYGYTF. In nucleotides, the CDR3 is TGTGCCAGCAGCTTTTGGAGCGACTATGGCTACACCTTC.

The V gene is TRBV9, the J gene TRBJ2-7; D gene uncertain. The CDR3 loop spans 13 amino acids. V lost 3 bases, J lost 7 bases, and 14 bases lay in between. Germline V CDR1 and CDR2: SGDLS, YYNGEE. The CDR3 sequence: CASSDPIEREQYF. CDR3 nucleotides: TGTGCCAGCAGCGACCCGATCGAGAGGGAGCAGTACTTC.

V gene TRBV14 combines with J gene TRBJ1-2; D gene unclear. Germline V gene sequence: CDR1 SGHDN, CDR2 FVKESK. The CDR3 length is 15 residues. With 5 bases removed from V and 4 bases from J, the gap between germline ends came to 17 bases. CDR3 sequence: CASSTIRPLGYGYTF. The DNA for the CDR3 is TGTGCCAGCAGCACGATAAGGCCCCTGGGCTATGGCTACACCTTC.

The chain has TRBV27 and TRBJ1-6; D remains unclear. There are 13 residues in the CDR3. The germline V gene encodes CDR1 MNHEY and CDR2 SMNVEV (reference sequence). The V end lost 3 bases, the J end lost 8 bases, and 8 bases lay between the germline ends. CDR3 sequence: CASSFTRDSPLHF. CDR3 nucleotides: TGTGCCAGCAGTTTCACAAGGGATTCACCCCTCCACTTT.

V gene TRBV19 combines with J gene TRBJ1-1, with D hard to call. CDR1 and CDR2 (germline): LNHDA, SQIVND (reference sequence). Trimming removed 9 bases from V and 1 base from J, with 21 bases in between. The CDR3 loop spans 16 amino acids. The CDR3 region is CASPSSGRVKNTEAFF. CDR3 nucleotides: TGTGCCAGCCCTTCGTCCGGGAGGGTTAAGAACACTGAAGCTTTCTTT. The variable domain in full, with the rest retrieved from reference TRBV19 and TRBJ1-1, is DGGITQSPKYLFRKEGQNVTLSCEQNLNHDAMYWYRQDPGQGLRLIYYSQIVNDFQKGDIAEGYSVSREKKESFPLTVTSAQKNPTAFYLCASPSSGRVKNTEAFFGQGTRLTVV.

The chain recombines TRBV3-1 (or the pseudogene TRBV3-2) with TRBJ1-4; no clear D gene. The ends were cut back, 1 base at V and 7 bases at J, with 13 bases in the middle. Germline-derived CDR1 and CDR2 are LGHDT and YNNKEL (reference sequence). The CDR3 contains 15 residues. The CDR3 bases are TGTGCCAGCAGCCAAGTGGGTTCCGGTAGTGAAAAACTGTTTTTT. This gives the protein CASSQVGSGSEKLFF.

The CDR3 nucleotides read TGTGCCAGTAGTACCAAGGGGGGACCCCGGTATGGCTACACCTTC. This translates into CASSTKGGPRYGYTF. J is TRBJ1-2 and V is TRBV19; TRBD1 might be the D (6 bases). This CDR3 spans 15 amino acids. Germline values: CDR1 LNHDA, CDR2 SQIVND (reference sequence). The germline V and J ends were trimmed by 4 bases and 5 bases, with 17 bases remaining between them.

The chain has TRBV14 and TRBJ2-3; D ambiguous. Trimming shortened V by 1 base and J by 2 bases, and 10 bases separated the two germline ends. There are 15 residues in the CDR3. The germline V gene has CDR1 SGHDN and CDR2 FVKESK. The DNA for the CDR3 is TGTGCCAGCAGCCAAGCATTCGGGTTCACAGATACGCAGTATTTT. Encoded protein: CASSQAFGFTDTQYF.

The chain has TRBV23-1 and TRBJ2-7; 7 nucleotides match TRBD2. TRBV23-1 is annotated as an ORF whose role is uncertain. The trim removed 8 bases at V and 5 bases at J, leaving 21 bases unmatched. This CDR3 comprises 17 residues. The CDR3 reads CASPRPVTWGLKNEQYF. CDR3 DNA: TGCGCCAGCCCGCGCCCCGTTACGTGGGGACTAAAGAACGAGCAGTACTTC.

This chain connects TRBV5-1 to TRBJ2-3; no reliable D call. The CDR3 extends over 14 amino acids. Trimming cost V 0 bases and J 4 bases, with 9 bases left between them. In germline, CDR1 is SGHRS, CDR2 YFSETQ. The chain's CDR3 is CASSLGSSSDTQYF. The CDR3 nucleotides are TGCGCCAGCAGCTTGGGAAGTAGCTCAGATACGCAGTATTTT. Complete variable domain (other parts from reference TRBV5-1 and TRBJ2-3): KAGVTQTPRYLIKTRGQQVTLSCSPISGHRSVSWYQQTPGQGLQFLFEYFSETQRNKGNFPGRFSGRQFSNSRSEMNVSTLELGDSALYLCASSLGSSSDTQYFGPGTRLTVL.

This chain uses TRBV7-2 with TRBJ2-5, with D uncertain. The CDR3 is 12 amino acids. Between the trimmed V and J ends, which lost 5 bases and 5 bases, there was a span of 9 bases. The germline V gene has CDR1 SGHTA and CDR2 FQGNSA. The CDR3, as DNA: TGTGCCAGCAGCCAGCCGGGTGAGACCCAGTACTTC. The encoded protein is CASSQPGETQYF. The whole variable domain, filled in from reference TRBV7-2 and TRBJ2-5, reads GAGVSQSPSNKVTEKGKDVELRCDPISGHTALYWYRQSLGQGLEFLIYFQGNSAPDKSGLPSDRFSAERTGGSVSTLTIQRTQQEDSAVYLCASSQPGETQYFGPGTRLLVL.

V is TRBV18 and J is TRBJ1-5; maybe TRBD1 (6 bases). The CDR3 runs to 14 residues. Trimming took off 3 bases at V and 14 bases at J, with 20 bases between the two ends. Germline CDR1 is KGHSH and CDR2 is LQKENI. The CDR3 here is CASSPGQNNREKHF. For the CDR3, the DNA is TGTGCCAGCTCACCCGGACAGAACAACCGGGAAAAGCATTTT.

The V gene is TRBV19, the J gene TRBJ1-2; D ambiguous. Trimming removed 3 bases at V and 8 bases at J, with 7 bases between. The CDR3 contains 11 residues. CDR1 LNHDA and CDR2 SQIVND come from the germline V gene (reference sequence). This chain's CDR3 is CASSISAGYTF. CDR3 sequence (DNA): TGTGCCAGTAGTATTTCGGCGGGCTACACCTTC. Full variable domain (remainder filled in from reference TRBV19 and TRBJ1-2): DGGITQSPKYLFRKEGQNVTLSCEQNLNHDAMYWYRQDPGQGLRLIYYSQIVNDFQKGDIAEGYSVSREKKESFPLTVTSAQKNPTAFYLCASSISAGYTFGSGTRLTVV.

This chain joins TRBV27 and TRBJ1-5; D not certain. The CDR3 sequence is 13 residues long. Trimming removed 6 bases at V and 8 bases at J, with 14 bases between. Looked up from germline, CDR1 is MNHEY and CDR2 is SMNVEV (reference sequence). CDR3 DNA: TGTGCCAGCAGCCCCCTGGGCGGAGAGCCCCAGCATTTT. Residues: CASSPLGGEPQHF.

The chain links TRBV6-2 or TRBV6-3 to TRBJ2-3, with D uncertain. The CDR3 sequence is 14 residues long. V was trimmed by 2 bases and J by 2 bases, leaving 8 bases between them. CDR1 and CDR2 from the germline V gene are MNHEY and SVGEGT. DNA for the CDR3: TGTGCCAGCAGTTACAGGGCCCTCACAGATACGCAGTATTTT. It is translated as CASSYRALTDTQYF.